The rows below give T cell receptor beta chains drawn from one sample of a study of cytomegalovirus exposure and HLA in healthy donors. Clones were sequenced by immunoSEQ multiplex PCR, and TCRdb holds only the in-frame ones, with some missing. The sample gives around 130,000 clones, 8% to 9.5% of which show up once; under 5.5% is in the top ten. The sample was PBMCs. Receptors were obtained from a middle-aged man in good health and CMV-seronegative. The CDR3 runs from the conserved cysteine through the conserved F or W. The D gene is left open where the match is weak. Size values are once, few and many counts, or a class for expanded clones, and some rows have none.

>TRBV7-2|NA|TRBJ1-4|few
CASSGVGEKLFF
TGTGCCAGCAGCGGTGTCGGTGAAAAACTGTTTTTT
>TRBV7-6|TRBD1|TRBJ2-7|NA
CASSSGGTGSYEQYF
TGTGCCAGCAGCTCCGGTGGGACAGGCTCCTACGAGCAGTACTTC
>TRBV6-1|NA|TRBJ2-7|NA
CASSEESGLNYEQYF
TGTGCCAGCAGTGAAGAGTCAGGGTTGAACTACGAGCAGTACTTC
>TRBV6-5|NA|TRBJ2-3|few
CASSYGQGSSTDTQYF
TGTGCCAGCAGTTACGGGCAGGGGTCCTCCACAGATACGCAGTATTTT
>TRBV5-6|TRBD2|TRBJ2-2|NA
CASSLNTGGTGELFF
TGTGCCAGCAGCTTGAACACGGGGGGCACCGGGGAGCTGTTTTTT
>TRBV30|NA|TRBJ1-5|NA
CAWSVFGGDQPQHF
TGTGCCTGGAGTGTTTTTGGAGGGGATCAGCCCCAGCATTTT
>TRBV6-5|NA|TRBJ2-7|NA
CASSSTGQSYEQYF
TGTGCCAGCAGTTCCACGGGACAATCCTACGAGCAGTACTTC
>TRBV11-2|NA|TRBJ2-2|NA
CASSYGTWAGELFF
TGTGCCAGCAGCTACGGGACATGGGCCGGGGAGCTGTTTTTT
>TRBV7-3|NA|TRBJ2-3|few
CASSSRERGAGGTDTQYF
TGTGCCAGCAGCTCGAGGGAGCGGGGTGCAGGGGGCACAGATACGCAGTATTTT
>TRBV27|TRBD2|TRBJ2-5|few
CASSTGLAALQETQYF
TGTGCCAGCAGTACCGGACTAGCGGCCTTACAAGAGACCCAGTACTTC
>TRBV7-9|NA|TRBJ1-1|few
CASSLVSEPGTEAFF
TGTGCCAGCAGCTTAGTTTCGGAACCGGGCACTGAAGCTTTCTTT
>TRBV5-6|TRBD1|TRBJ1-3|few
CASSLGVTGSSGNTIYF
TGTGCCAGCAGCTTGGGGGTGACAGGGTCCTCGGGAAACACCATATATTTT
>TRBV5-1|NA|TRBJ2-5|NA
CASSLGGPGGQETQYF
TGCGCCAGCAGCTTAGGGGGGCCGGGGGGCCAAGAGACCCAGTACTTC
>TRBV7-9|NA|TRBJ2-3|NA
CASSLEGYSTDTQYF
TGTGCCAGCAGCTTAGAGGGGTACAGCACAGATACGCAGTATTTT
>TRBV4-1|TRBD2|TRBJ2-2|NA
CASSRLAGYTGELFF
TGCGCCAGCAGCCGACTAGCGGGCTACACCGGGGAGCTGTTTTTT
>TRBV6-1|TRBD1|TRBJ2-7|NA
CATNRDRGNEQYF
TGTGCCACTAATCGGGACAGGGGAAACGAGCAGTACTTC
>TRBV5-1|TRBD2|TRBJ2-2|few
CASSNRTSPGELFF
TGCGCCAGCAGCAACCGGACTAGCCCCGGGGAGCTGTTTTTT
>TRBV28|NA|TRBJ1-2|NA
CASSTSTGGLDTF
NA
>TRBV9|TRBD2|TRBJ2-5|NA
CASSTGLAGWETQYF
TGTGCCAGCAGCACAGGACTAGCGGGGTGGGAGACCCAGTACTTC
>TRBV4-1|NA|TRBJ2-7|NA
CASSQDSANSYEQYF
TGCGCCAGCAGCCAAGATAGCGCGAACTCCTACGAGCAGTACTTC
>TRBV15|TRBD2|TRBJ2-5|few
CATSSQLLAGGETQYF
TGTGCCACCAGCAGCCAACTACTAGCGGGTGGGGAGACCCAGTACTTC
>TRBV6-5|NA|TRBJ1-3|NA
CASRSRVYSGNTIYF
TGTGCCAGCAGGTCCAGGGTCTACTCTGGAAACACCATATATTTT
>TRBV6-1|NA|TRBJ2-7|few
CASSEAAGSMGKQYF
TGTGCCAGCAGTGAAGCGGCAGGGTCCATGGGCAAGCAGTACTTC
>TRBV6-1|NA|TRBJ1-2|NA
CAGRLIQVSNYGYTF
TGTGCCGGCAGATTAATACAGGTTTCTAACTATGGCTACACCTTC
>TRBV29-1|TRBD2|TRBJ2-3|NA
CSVDPGLAGGGGAQYF
TGCAGCGTTGACCCCGGACTAGCGGGGGGGGGAGGGGCGCAGTATTTT
>TRBV7-2|NA|TRBJ2-6|NA
CAGSPPSAGANVLTF
TGTGCCGGCAGCCCTCCTAGCGCTGGGGCCAACGTCCTGACTTTC
>TRBV9|NA|TRBJ1-2|NA
CASSHGTSANYGYTF
TGTGCCAGCAGCCATGGGACATCTGCTAACTATGGCTACACCTTC
>TRBV6-5|NA|TRBJ2-3|NA
CASSYSSRSDTQYF
TGTGCCAGCAGTTACTCGTCTCGGTCAGATACGCAGTATTTT
>TRBV28|NA|TRBJ2-1|NA
CASSRDEQFF
TGTGCCAGCAGTAGAGATGAGCAGTTCTTC
>TRBV10-1|NA|TRBJ2-2|few
CASSDPRAPGELFF
TGCGCCAGCAGTGATCCCAGGGCCCCCGGGGAGCTGTTTTTT
>TRBV6-5|NA|TRBJ2-2|few
CASSYGAGTNTGELFF
TGTGCCAGCAGTTACGGTGCGGGGACCAACACCGGGGAGCTGTTTTTT
>TRBV9|NA|TRBJ1-4|few
CASSLRATNEKLFF
TGTGCCAGCAGCCTGCGCGCAACTAATGAAAAACTGTTTTTT
>TRBV10-2|TRBD2|TRBJ2-1|NA
CASSAGGHEQFF
TGCGCCAGCAGCGCGGGAGGCCATGAGCAGTTCTTC
>TRBV2|NA|TRBJ2-7|NA
CASSELRSSSYEQYF
TGTGCCAGCAGTGAACTTCGATCGAGCTCCTACGAGCAGTACTTC
>TRBV9|NA|TRBJ2-2|NA
CASSVVSLAATGELFF
TGTGCCAGCAGCGTAGTTTCGCTAGCAGCCACCGGGGAGCTGTTTTTT
>TRBV4-1|NA|TRBJ1-1|many
CASSRSTVDTEAFF
TGCGCCAGCAGCCGCTCTACAGTCGACACTGAAGCTTTCTTT
>TRBV9|TRBD2|TRBJ2-5|NA
CASSVSREGTQYF
TGTGCCAGCAGCGTTTCGAGGGAGGGGACCCAGTACTTC
>TRBV6-1|NA|TRBJ1-6|few
CASIPNWGGNSPLHF
TGTGCCAGCATCCCGAACTGGGGGGGAAATTCACCCCTCCACTTT
>TRBV11-3|TRBD1|TRBJ2-1|NA
CASSLRQGSYNEQFF
TGTGCCAGCAGCTTACGACAGGGGTCCTACAATGAGCAGTTCTTC
>TRBV30|TRBD1|TRBJ1-2|NA
CAWSVPLTGAVGCYTF
TGTGCCTGGAGTGTACCATTGACAGGGGCAGTAGGTTGCTACACCTTC
>TRBV10-3|TRBD2|TRBJ2-1|few
CAISESWLAGSSYNEQFF
TGTGCCATCAGTGAGTCCTGGCTAGCGGGGAGCTCCTACAATGAGCAGTTCTTC
>TRBV19|NA|TRBJ2-7|few
CASSPSEQYF
TGTGCCAGTAGTCCCTCCGAGCAGTACTTC
>TRBV10-3|TRBD1|TRBJ2-7|few
CAIRPTGITGEQYF
TGTGCCATCAGGCCGACAGGGATCACTGGCGAGCAGTACTTC
>TRBV5-4|TRBD1|TRBJ1-2|few
CASSRWTGRDGYTF
TGTGCCAGCAGTCGATGGACAGGGCGAGATGGCTACACCTTC
>TRBV4-1|TRBD1|TRBJ1-6|NA
CASSQTGTGVSPLHF
TGCGCCAGCAGCCAAACCGGGACAGGGGTTTCACCCCTCCACTTT
>TRBV11-2|TRBD2|TRBJ2-1|NA
CASSFNGGAYNEQFF
TGTGCCAGCAGCTTCAACGGGGGGGCCTACAATGAGCAGTTCTTC
>TRBV19|NA|TRBJ2-5|NA
CASSMRGSRETQYF
TGTGCCAGTAGTATGAGGGGGAGTCGGGAGACCCAGTACTTC
>TRBV11-2|NA|TRBJ1-1|NA
CASSLDRPGVEGTEAFF
TGTGCCAGCAGCTTAGATCGGCCAGGGGTAGAGGGCACTGAAGCTTTCTTT
>TRBV5-4|NA|TRBJ1-1|NA
CASSWGREAFF
TGTGCCAGCAGCTGGGGGAGGGAAGCTTTCTTT
>TRBV9|NA|TRBJ2-7|NA
CASSPSGVDTYEQYF
TGTGCCAGCAGCCCATCCGGGGTCGACACTTACGAGCAGTACTTC